The 32 T cell receptor beta chains below come from one sample, sequenced in a study of T cell repertoires in cytomegalovirus infection. TCRdb re-called the reads through MiXCR, storing one row per CDR3 protein. The sample consists of over 100,000 distinct CDR3 sequences, 16% of them appearing once. The sequenced material came from PBMCs. The receptors were gathered from a human donor in good health (CMV status not recorded). Some clones in this sample may be carry-over from other donors' samples.

In its sample, this clonotype was seen a few times. The chain has TRBV20-1 and TRBJ1-4, with 7 bases matching TRBD1. Germline V gene sequence: CDR1 DFQATT, CDR2 SNEGSKA (reference sequence). V shed 1 base and J 8 bases; nucleotides not matched to a gene: 16. The CDR3 extends over 17 amino acids. Here the CDR3 reads CSARGSTGLIAFEKLFF. The CDR3 region has the DNA TGCAGTGCTAGAGGGTCGACAGGGCTAATCGCTTTCGAAAAACTGTTTTTT.

The chain employs TRBV25-1 and TRBJ1-2; D call uncertain. Deletions cut 5 bases from V and 6 bases from J, with 25 bases between. The CDR3 sequence is 17 residues long. CDR1 and CDR2 from the germline V gene are MGHDK and SYGVNS. The CDR3 region is CASSPHQGYREGHGYTF. As DNA, the CDR3 is TGTGCCAGCAGTCCTCACCAAGGCTACAGAGAGGGCCATGGCTACACCTTC.

This clonotype was picked up a small number of times. The CDR3 protein is CASSLGYGNEKLFF. The CDR3 coding sequence is TGTGCCAGCAGCCTGGGTTATGGTAATGAAAAACTGTTTTTT. The genes are TRBV7-2 and TRBJ1-4; D uncertain. V lost 5 bases, J lost 4 bases, and 11 bases lay in between. Germline loops: CDR1 SGHTA, CDR2 FQGNSA. The CDR3 is 14 residues long.

This clonotype has a count of ten or more. The chain combines TRBV7-3 with TRBJ1-1; D possibly corresponds to TRBD1 (5 bases). The CDR3 length is 14 residues. CDR1 and CDR2 from the germline V gene are SGHTA and FQGTGA. Trimming left V 5 bases short and J 5 bases short, with 15 bases between. For the CDR3, the DNA is TGTGCCAGCAGCCTAGGTACGGGGGAGACTGAAGCTTTCTTT. It is translated as CASSLGTGETEAFF.

This chain links TRBV20-1 with TRBJ2-3; 9 bases are shared with TRBD2. V was pared by 5 bases and J by 2 bases, with 5 bases of the junction left unmatched. The CDR3 loop spans 14 amino acids. Germline CDR1 reads DFQATT; CDR2 reads SNEGSKA (reference sequence). In nucleotides, the CDR3 is TGCAGTGCTCTTTTAGCGGGGGCCACAGATACGCAGTATTTT. Residues: CSALLAGATDTQYF.

A note on this clonotype: This may be a read error: a much more frequent sequence differs by one nucleotide. The chain couples TRBV5-4 to TRBJ2-5; a weak D match, TRBD1 (6 bases). This CDR3 region has 13 residues. Looked up from germline, CDR1 is SGHNT and CDR2 is YYREEE (reference sequence). The V end lost 0 bases, the J end lost 3 bases, and 6 bases lay between the germline ends. For the CDR3, the DNA is TGTGCCAGCAGCTTGGACAGGGAAGAGACCCAGTACTTC. It translates to CASSLDREETQYF.

This clonotype is termed medium-sized (0.01 to 0.1%). V gene TRBV7-9 combines with J gene TRBJ2-7, with D perhaps TRBD2 (6 bases). CDR3 length: 15 amino acids. Germline V CDR1 and CDR2: SEHNR, FQNEAQ (reference sequence). V lost 4 bases and J 3 bases, leaving 16 bases between the germline ends. The CDR3 loop reads CASSSSGERDYEQYF. The CDR3 DNA sequence: TGTGCCAGCAGCTCTTCGGGGGAGAGGGACTACGAGCAGTACTTC.

The genes are TRBV10-3 and TRBJ1-5; no definite D call. Germline V gene sequence: CDR1 ENHRY, CDR2 SYGVKD. The CDR3 extends over 13 amino acids. Trimming removed 6 bases at V and 9 bases at J, with 15 bases between. The CDR3 sequence is CAIREGLGAPQHF. The CDR3, as DNA: TGTGCCATCAGGGAGGGTCTAGGAGCGCCCCAGCATTTT.

This clonotype was counted at least ten times. DNA of the CDR3: TGTGCCAGCAGCCTTAAGAGCGGGGGGGATAATGAGCAGTTCTTC. Residues: CASSLKSGGDNEQFF. The V gene is TRBV7-2, the J gene TRBJ2-1, with TRBD2 identical over 10 bases. This CDR3 spans 15 amino acids. In germline, CDR1 is SGHTA, CDR2 FQGNSA. The V segment lost 5 bases and the J segment 7 bases; nucleotides outside the gene matches: 8.

The chain couples TRBV5-4 to TRBJ2-6, with a tentative D call TRBD2 (5 bases). V lost 2 bases, J lost 3 bases, and 9 bases lay in between. This CDR3 spans 15 amino acids. From germline, CDR1 is SGHNT and CDR2 YYREEE (reference sequence). The CDR3 reads CASSLPGSGANVLTF. CDR3 bases: TGTGCCAGCAGCTTACCGGGGAGTGGGGCCAACGTCCTGACTTTC.

The V and J genes are TRBV23-1 and TRBJ2-7, with 9 bases lining up with TRBD1. TRBV23-1 carries the ORF label, with uncertain function. The CDR3 is 15 residues long. V gave up 4 bases and J gave up 1 base; unmatched junction bases: 5. The CDR3 reads CASSLGDRVSYEQYF. The CDR3 DNA reads TGCGCCAGCAGTCTAGGGGACAGGGTTTCCTACGAGCAGTACTTC.

There are a few counts of this clonotype. The DNA of the CDR3 is TGCAGCGCCAATCGGGCAGAGAACACCGGGGAGCTGTTTTTT. Residues: CSANRAENTGELFF. The genes are TRBV29-1 and TRBJ2-2, with D uncertain. Germline-derived CDR1 and CDR2 are SQVTM and ANQGSEA. Between the trimmed V and J ends, which lost 7 bases and 1 base, there was a span of 13 bases. The CDR3 runs 14 residues.

This clonotype was seen many times. The CDR3 spells CASSLQITYNEQFF. CDR3 coding DNA: TGTGCCAGCAGCTTACAAATTACGTACAATGAGCAGTTCTTC. This chain links TRBV7-2 with TRBJ2-1, with unresolved D. Trimming cost V 2 bases and J 4 bases, with 9 bases left between them. Per germline, CDR1 SGHTA and CDR2 FQGNSA. The CDR3 runs 14 residues.

This clonotype was detected ten times or more. V gene TRBV7-2 combines with J gene TRBJ1-3; 10 nucleotides agree with TRBD1. Losses at the gene ends were 5 bases for V and 2 bases for J; bases not matched to a gene: 9. The CDR3 covers 17 residues. Germline V gene data show CDR1 as SGHTA and CDR2 as FQGNSA. The DNA for the CDR3 is TGTGCCAGCAGCCCAAGACAGGGGGCTAGGACTGGAAACACCATATATTTT. Translation gives CASSPRQGARTGNTIYF.

J is TRBJ1-5 and V is TRBV28; TRBD1 might be the D (6 bases). Per the germline V gene, CDR1 is MDHEN and CDR2 is SYDVKM. This CDR3 comprises 14 residues. Trimming took off 6 bases at V and 3 bases at J, with 12 bases between the two ends. CDR3: CASSPGQHNQPQHF. The CDR3 DNA reads as TGTGCCAGCAGCCCCGGACAGCACAATCAGCCCCAGCATTTT.

This clonotype was observed at least ten times. This chain uses TRBV7-8 with TRBJ1-5, with D possibly TRBD1 on 5 matching bases. The germline gives CDR1 SGHVS, CDR2 FQNEAQ. Trimming removed 5 bases at V and 5 bases at J, with 28 bases between. The CDR3 is made up of 19 amino acids. In nucleotides, the CDR3 is TGTGCCAGCAGCGCTAGGGGCTCGGAGGGGAACTCACGCGATCAGCCCCAGCATTTT. This translates into CASSARGSEGNSRDQPQHF.

This chain uses TRBV29-1 with TRBJ1-5, with 10 bases lining up with TRBD1. After removal of 4 bases from V and 4 bases from J, the junction contained 7 bases not matched to a gene. The CDR3 runs 15 residues. From germline, CDR1 is SQVTM and CDR2 ANQGSEA. The CDR3: CSVVWTGGGNQPQHF. The CDR3 DNA reads TGCAGCGTTGTTTGGACAGGGGGTGGTAATCAGCCCCAGCATTTT.

This clonotype showed up many times. The chain joins TRBV7-8 to TRBJ1-1; no definite D call. This CDR3 comprises 10 residues. Per germline, CDR1 SGHVS and CDR2 FQNEAQ. Trimming pared 2 bases from V and 11 bases from J, leaving 6 bases between. The CDR3 DNA follows: TGTGCCAGCAGCTTAAATGAGGCTTTCTTT. It yields the protein CASSLNEAFF.

This clonotype has a count of ten or more. J is TRBJ1-5 and V is TRBV28, with a possible D match to TRBD1 (5 bases). The CDR3 is 15 residues long. CDR1 MDHEN and CDR2 SYDVKM come from the germline V gene. V lost 1 base, J lost 5 bases, and 12 bases lay in between. CDR3 amino acids: CASSLLGEDDQPQHF. CDR3 DNA: TGTGCCAGCAGTTTATTGGGGGAGGACGATCAGCCCCAGCATTTT.

This clonotype has at least ten counts. The chain's CDR3 is CASRKTSSTDTQYF. CDR3 sequence (DNA): TGTGCCAGCAGGAAGACTAGCAGCACAGATACGCAGTATTTT. The J gene is TRBJ2-3, the V gene TRBV12-3 or TRBV12-4; 7 bases are a match to TRBD2. V trimming: 6 bases; J trimming: 0 bases; junction bases outside the gene matches: 3. The CDR3 runs 14 residues.

V gene TRBV20-1 combines with J gene TRBJ1-2, with TRBD1 matching over 12 bases. Germline lookup yields CDR1 DFQATT and CDR2 SNEGSKA (reference sequence). The trim removed 6 bases at V and 4 bases at J, leaving 12 bases unmatched. There are 16 residues in the CDR3. The CDR3 loop is CSASGTGGAGGYGYTF. The CDR3 DNA reads TGCAGTGCCTCCGGGACAGGGGGCGCAGGTGGCTATGGCTACACCTTC.

This clonotype showed up many times. The rearrangement uses TRBV6-4 and TRBJ2-1; 7 bases map to TRBD2. Germline V CDR1 and CDR2: MRHNA, SNTAGT. The CDR3 runs 16 residues. The J segment lost 3 bases and the V segment lost 0 bases, leaving 5 bases of the junction unmatched. In nucleotides, the CDR3 is TGTGCCAGCAGTGACTCCGCTAGCGGAGACTACAATGAGCAGTTCTTC. Its protein product is CASSDSASGDYNEQFF.

This clonotype came up many times. This chain links TRBV7-2 with TRBJ1-2; D not certain. Germline CDR1 SGHTA, CDR2 FQGNSA. The CDR3 loop spans 14 amino acids. Between the trimmed V and J ends, which lost 2 bases and 0 bases, there was a span of 7 bases. CDR3 in DNA: TGTGCCAGCAGCTTATGGGCCTCTAACTATGGCTACACCTTC. As protein: CASSLWASNYGYTF.

In its sample, this clonotype was seen many times. CDR3 loop: CASSFSAGSYEQYF. CDR3 bases: TGTGCCAGCAGCTTCTCGGCAGGGTCCTACGAGCAGTACTTC. The gene calls are TRBV7-2 and TRBJ2-7; D might be TRBD1 (5 bases). Germline loops: CDR1 SGHTA, CDR2 FQGNSA. Between the trimmed V and J ends, which lost 3 bases and 1 base, there was a span of 10 bases. The CDR3 runs 14 residues.

The rearrangement links TRBV10-3 to TRBJ1-1, with 8 bases lining up with TRBD1. CDR3 size: 17 residues. Germline CDR1 reads ENHRY; CDR2 reads SYGVKD. With 6 bases clipped from V and 4 bases from J, the junction kept 16 bases outside the gene matches. The CDR3 DNA is TGTGCCATCAGGACAAGAGTCGGCCAGGGGGCGCGCACTGAAGCTTTCTTT. It is translated as CAIRTRVGQGARTEAFF.

J is TRBJ2-7 and V is TRBV5-3; 8 positions agree with TRBD2. TRBV5-3 is classed as an ORF, of uncertain function. Losses at the gene ends were 8 bases for V and 7 bases for J; bases not matched to a gene: 5. This CDR3 region has 11 residues. The CDR3, as DNA: TGTGCCAGCAGCGGGAGCTGGGAGCAGTACTTC. Translated: CASSGSWEQYF.

This clonotype was recorded at least ten times. The chain joins TRBV7-2 to TRBJ2-7, with TRBD1 matching over 9 bases. The ends lost 6 bases at V and 6 bases at J; junction bases unmatched: 9. This CDR3 contains 14 residues. CDR1 and CDR2 (germline): SGHTA, FQGNSA. The CDR3 DNA sequence: TGTGCCAGCAGTAGAACAGGGGGCAATGTCGAGCAGTACTTC. This translates into CASSRTGGNVEQYF.

This clonotype was seen at least ten times. The chain has TRBV7-2 and TRBJ1-4, with a tentative D call TRBD1 (5 bases). Trimming stripped 5 bases from V and 5 bases from J, with 12 bases between. This CDR3 comprises 14 residues. CDR1 and CDR2 (germline): SGHTA, FQGNSA. CDR3: CASSGPGMNEKLFF. CDR3 sequence (DNA): TGTGCCAGCAGCGGACCAGGGATGAATGAAAAACTGTTTTTT. The complete variable domain, with remaining parts taken from reference TRBV7-2 and TRBJ1-4, reads GAGVSQSPSNKVTEKGKDVELRCDPISGHTALYWYRQSLGQGLEFLIYFQGNSAPDKSGLPSDRFSAERTGGSVSTLTIQRTQQEDSAVYLCASSGPGMNEKLFFGSGTQLSVL.

V gene TRBV7-4 combines with J gene TRBJ1-2; weak D call: TRBD1 (5 bases). Germline V lookup: CDR1 SGHVT, CDR2 SQSDAQ. Trimming removed 4 bases from V and 7 bases from J, with 13 bases in between. This CDR3 comprises 13 residues. As DNA, the CDR3 is TGTGCCAGCAGCTATGGAGGGACGGGTGGCTACACCTTC. As protein: CASSYGGTGGYTF.

Turning to this clonotype: Compared with germline, one end of the junction differs, possibly owing to a read error. The chain is built from TRBV5-5 and TRBJ2-2; weak D call: TRBD1 (7 bases). CDR1 is SGHKS and CDR2 is YYEKEE in the germline V gene (reference sequence). This CDR3 comprises 16 residues. CDR3 amino acids: CASSLRQGGNTVELFF. The CDR3 DNA is TGTGCCAGCAGCCTCAGACAGGGAGGCAACACCGTGGAGCTGTTTTTT.

The chain links TRBV28 to TRBJ1-5, with D perhaps TRBD1 (5 bases). Looked up from germline, CDR1 is MDHEN and CDR2 is SYDVKM. V was pared by 7 bases and J by 0 bases, with 13 bases between. The CDR3 runs 15 residues. The CDR3 DNA follows: TGTGCCAGCACCTTCGGGGGGTTTAGCAATCAGCCCCAGCATTTT. It specifies CASTFGGFSNQPQHF.

This clonotype qualifies as medium-sized. The chain employs TRBV7-8 and TRBJ1-1; weak D call: TRBD1 (5 bases). V lost 3 bases and J 3 bases, leaving 17 bases between the germline ends. Germline-derived CDR1 and CDR2 are SGHVS and FQNEAQ. This CDR3 region has 16 residues. The CDR3 nucleotides read TGTGCCAGCAGCTTGGTCGGGGGAGGCGTCGACACTGAAGCTTTCTTT. As protein: CASSLVGGGVDTEAFF.